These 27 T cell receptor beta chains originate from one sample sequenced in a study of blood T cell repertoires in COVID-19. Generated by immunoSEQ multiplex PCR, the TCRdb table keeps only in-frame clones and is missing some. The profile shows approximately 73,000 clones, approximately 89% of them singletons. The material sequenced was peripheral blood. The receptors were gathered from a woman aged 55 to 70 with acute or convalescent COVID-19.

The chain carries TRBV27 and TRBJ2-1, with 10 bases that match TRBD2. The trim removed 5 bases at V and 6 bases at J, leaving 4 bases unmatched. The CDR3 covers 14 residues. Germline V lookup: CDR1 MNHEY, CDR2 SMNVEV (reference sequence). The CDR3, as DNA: TGTGCCAGCAGTGAGCGGGAGGGCCGCAATGAGCAGTTCTTC. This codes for CASSEREGRNEQFF.

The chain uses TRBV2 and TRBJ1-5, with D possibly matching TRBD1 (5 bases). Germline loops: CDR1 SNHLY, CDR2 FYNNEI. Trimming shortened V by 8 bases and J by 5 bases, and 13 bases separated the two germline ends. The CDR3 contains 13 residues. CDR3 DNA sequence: TGTGCCAGCGCTGTCGGGGGGGATCAGCCCCAGCATTTT. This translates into CASAVGGDQPQHF.

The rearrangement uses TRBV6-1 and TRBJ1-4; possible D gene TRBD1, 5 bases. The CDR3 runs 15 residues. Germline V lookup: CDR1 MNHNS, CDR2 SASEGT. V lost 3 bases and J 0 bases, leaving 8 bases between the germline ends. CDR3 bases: TGTGCCAGCAGTGACCAGACAGCAACTAATGAAAAACTGTTTTTT. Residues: CASSDQTATNEKLFF.

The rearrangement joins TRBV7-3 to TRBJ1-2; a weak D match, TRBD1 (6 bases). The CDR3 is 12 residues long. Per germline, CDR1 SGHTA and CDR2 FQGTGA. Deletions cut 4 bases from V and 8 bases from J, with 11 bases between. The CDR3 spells CASSSGVDGYTF. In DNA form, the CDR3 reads TGTGCCAGCAGCTCAGGGGTGGACGGCTACACCTTC.

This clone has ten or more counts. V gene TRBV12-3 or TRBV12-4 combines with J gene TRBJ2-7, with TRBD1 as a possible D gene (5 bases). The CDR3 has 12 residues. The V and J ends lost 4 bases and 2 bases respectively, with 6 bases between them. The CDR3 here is CASSWGPYEQYF. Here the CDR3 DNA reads TGTGCCAGCAGTTGGGGCCCCTACGAGCAGTACTTC.

CDR3 protein: CASSTAGGQETQYF. For the CDR3, the DNA is TGTGCCAGCAGCACAGCGGGAGGGCAAGAGACCCAGTACTTC. This chain links TRBV6-5 with TRBJ2-5; 10 bases are shared with TRBD2. V gave up 6 bases and J gave up 2 bases; unmatched junction bases: 3. This CDR3 is 14 amino acids long. Germline CDR1 MNHEY, CDR2 SVGAGI.

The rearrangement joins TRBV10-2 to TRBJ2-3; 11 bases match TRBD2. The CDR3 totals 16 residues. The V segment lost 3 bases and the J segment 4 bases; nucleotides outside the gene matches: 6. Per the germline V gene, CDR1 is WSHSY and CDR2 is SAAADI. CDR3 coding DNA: TGCGCCAGCAGTGACATAGCGGGAGGGCCGGCAGATACGCAGTATTTT. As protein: CASSDIAGGPADTQYF.

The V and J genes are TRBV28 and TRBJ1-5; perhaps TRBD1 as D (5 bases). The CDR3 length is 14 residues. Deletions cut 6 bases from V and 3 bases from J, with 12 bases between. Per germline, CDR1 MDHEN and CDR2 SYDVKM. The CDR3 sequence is CASSPGRANQPQHF. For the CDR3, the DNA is TGTGCCAGCAGCCCCGGCAGGGCCAATCAGCCCCAGCATTTT.

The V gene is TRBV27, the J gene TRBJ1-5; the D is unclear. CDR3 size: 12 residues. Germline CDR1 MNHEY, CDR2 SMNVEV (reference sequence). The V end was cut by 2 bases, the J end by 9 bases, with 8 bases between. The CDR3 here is CASSLTNGPQHF. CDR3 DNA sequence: TGTGCCAGCAGTTTAACGAACGGGCCCCAGCATTTT.

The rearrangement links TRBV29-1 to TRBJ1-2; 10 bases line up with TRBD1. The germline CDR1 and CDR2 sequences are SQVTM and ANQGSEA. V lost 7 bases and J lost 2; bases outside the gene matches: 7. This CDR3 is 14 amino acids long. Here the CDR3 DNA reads TGCAGCGCCACCGGGACAGGGGTAAACTATGGCTACACCTTC. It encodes CSATGTGVNYGYTF.

CDR3 sequence: CASSFTFGQGRNEQFF. In DNA form, the CDR3 reads TGTGCCAGCAGCTTTACCTTCGGACAGGGGAGGAATGAGCAGTTCTTC. The chain has TRBV7-2 and TRBJ2-1; TRBD1 agrees at 9 bases. CDR3 size: 16 residues. J was trimmed by 7 bases and V by 3 bases; bases with no gene match: 10. In germline, CDR1 is SGHTA, CDR2 FQGNSA.

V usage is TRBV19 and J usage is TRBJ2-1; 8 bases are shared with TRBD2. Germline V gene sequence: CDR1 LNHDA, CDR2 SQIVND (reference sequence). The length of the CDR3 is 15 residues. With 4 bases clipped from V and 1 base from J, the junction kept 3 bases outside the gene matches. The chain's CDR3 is CASSSPSGSYNEQFF. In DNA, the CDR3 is TGTGCCAGTAGTAGTCCTAGCGGGTCCTACAATGAGCAGTTCTTC. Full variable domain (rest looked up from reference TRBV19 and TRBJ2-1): DGGITQSPKYLFRKEGQNVTLSCEQNLNHDAMYWYRQDPGQGLRLIYYSQIVNDFQKGDIAEGYSVSREKKESFPLTVTSAQKNPTAFYLCASSSPSGSYNEQFFGPGTRLTVL.

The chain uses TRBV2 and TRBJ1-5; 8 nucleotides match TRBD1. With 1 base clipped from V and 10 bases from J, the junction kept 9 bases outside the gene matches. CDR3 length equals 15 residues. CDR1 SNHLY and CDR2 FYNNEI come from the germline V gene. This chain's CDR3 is CASSEVGQAAGPQHF. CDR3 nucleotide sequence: TGTGCCAGCAGTGAAGTGGGACAGGCCGCGGGTCCCCAGCATTTT.

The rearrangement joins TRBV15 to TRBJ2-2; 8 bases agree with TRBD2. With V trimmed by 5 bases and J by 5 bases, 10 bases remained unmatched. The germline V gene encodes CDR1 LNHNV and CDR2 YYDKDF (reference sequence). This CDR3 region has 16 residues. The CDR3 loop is CATSREGGALTGELFF. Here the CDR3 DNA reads TGTGCCACCAGCCGGGAGGGGGGGGCGCTGACCGGGGAGCTGTTTTTT.

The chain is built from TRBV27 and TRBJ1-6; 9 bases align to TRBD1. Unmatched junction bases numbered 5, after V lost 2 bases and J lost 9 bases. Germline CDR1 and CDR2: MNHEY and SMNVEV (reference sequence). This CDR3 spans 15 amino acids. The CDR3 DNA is TGTGCCAGCAGTTTACGACCGGACAGGGGTTCACCCCTCCACTTT. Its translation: CASSLRPDRGSPLHF.

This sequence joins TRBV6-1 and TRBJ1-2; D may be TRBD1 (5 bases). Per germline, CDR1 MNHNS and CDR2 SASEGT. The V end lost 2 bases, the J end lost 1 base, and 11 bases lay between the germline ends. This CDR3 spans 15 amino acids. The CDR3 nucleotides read TGTGCCAGCAGTGAATCCCAGGGTGATAACTATGGCTACACCTTC. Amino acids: CASSESQGDNYGYTF.

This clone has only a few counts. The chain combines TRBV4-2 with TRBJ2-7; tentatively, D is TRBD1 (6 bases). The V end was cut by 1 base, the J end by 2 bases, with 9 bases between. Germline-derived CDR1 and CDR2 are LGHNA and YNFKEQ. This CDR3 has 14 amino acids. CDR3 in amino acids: CASSQGRGAYEQYF. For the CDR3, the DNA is TGTGCCAGCAGCCAAGGCAGGGGTGCCTACGAGCAGTACTTC.

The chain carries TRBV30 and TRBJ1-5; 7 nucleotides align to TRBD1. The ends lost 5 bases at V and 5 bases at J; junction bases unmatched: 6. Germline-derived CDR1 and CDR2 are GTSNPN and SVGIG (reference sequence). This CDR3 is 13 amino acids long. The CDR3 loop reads CAWATGWYQPQHF. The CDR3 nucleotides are TGTGCCTGGGCGACAGGGTGGTATCAGCCCCAGCATTTT.

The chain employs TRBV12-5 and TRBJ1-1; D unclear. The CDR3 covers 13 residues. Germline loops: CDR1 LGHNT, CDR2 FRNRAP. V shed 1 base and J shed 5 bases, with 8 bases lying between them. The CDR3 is CASGLDARTEAFF. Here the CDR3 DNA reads TGTGCTAGTGGTTTGGACGCGCGGACTGAAGCTTTCTTT.

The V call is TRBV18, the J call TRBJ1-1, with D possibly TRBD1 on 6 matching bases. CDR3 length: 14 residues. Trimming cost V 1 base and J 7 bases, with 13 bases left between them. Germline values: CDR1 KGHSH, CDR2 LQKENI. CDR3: CASSPRGTPYEAFF. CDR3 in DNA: TGTGCCAGCTCACCACGAGGGACACCCTATGAAGCTTTCTTT.

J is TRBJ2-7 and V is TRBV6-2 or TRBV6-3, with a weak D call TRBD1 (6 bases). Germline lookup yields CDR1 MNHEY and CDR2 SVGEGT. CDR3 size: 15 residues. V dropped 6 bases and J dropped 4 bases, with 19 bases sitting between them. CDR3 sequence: CASSRQVALGYEQYF. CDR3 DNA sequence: TGTGCCAGCAGCCGACAGGTGGCGTTAGGGTACGAGCAGTACTTC.

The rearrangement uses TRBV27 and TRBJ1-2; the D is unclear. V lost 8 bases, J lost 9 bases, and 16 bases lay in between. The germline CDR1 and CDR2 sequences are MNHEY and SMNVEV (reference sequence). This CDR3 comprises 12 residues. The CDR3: CASGRPTFSYTF. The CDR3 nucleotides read TGTGCCAGCGGGCGACCAACATTTAGCTACACCTTC.

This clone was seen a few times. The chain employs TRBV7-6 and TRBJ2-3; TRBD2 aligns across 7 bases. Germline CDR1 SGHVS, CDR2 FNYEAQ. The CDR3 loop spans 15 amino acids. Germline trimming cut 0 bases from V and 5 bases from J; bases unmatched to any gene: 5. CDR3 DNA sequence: TGTGCCAGCAGCTTAGCCCTAGCGGAAGGAGATACGCAGTATTTT. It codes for CASSLALAEGDTQYF.

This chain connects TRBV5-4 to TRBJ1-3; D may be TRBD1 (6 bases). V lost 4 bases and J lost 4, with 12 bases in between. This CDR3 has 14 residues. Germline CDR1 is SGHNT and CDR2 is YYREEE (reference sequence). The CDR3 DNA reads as TGTGCCAGCAGCCTCGGGACACGAGGAAACACCATATATTTT. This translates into CASSLGTRGNTIYF.

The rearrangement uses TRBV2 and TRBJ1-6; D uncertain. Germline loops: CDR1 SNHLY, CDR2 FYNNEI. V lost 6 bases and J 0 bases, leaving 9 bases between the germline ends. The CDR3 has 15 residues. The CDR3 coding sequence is TGTGCCAGCAGCCCCGAGAGCTCCTATAATTCACCCCTCCACTTT. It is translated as CASSPESSYNSPLHF. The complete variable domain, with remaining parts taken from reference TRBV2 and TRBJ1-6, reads EPEVTQTPSHQVTQMGQEVILRCVPISNHLYFYWYRQILGQKVEFLVSFYNNEISEKSEIFDDQFSVERPDGSNFTLKIRSTKLEDSAMYFCASSPESSYNSPLHFGNGTRLTVT.

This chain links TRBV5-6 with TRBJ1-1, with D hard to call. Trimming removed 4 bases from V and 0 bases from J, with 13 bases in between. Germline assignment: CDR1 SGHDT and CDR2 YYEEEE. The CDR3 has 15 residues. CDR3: CASSLRVQLNTEAFF. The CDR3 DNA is TGTGCCAGCAGCCTGCGGGTACAGCTGAACACTGAAGCTTTCTTT.

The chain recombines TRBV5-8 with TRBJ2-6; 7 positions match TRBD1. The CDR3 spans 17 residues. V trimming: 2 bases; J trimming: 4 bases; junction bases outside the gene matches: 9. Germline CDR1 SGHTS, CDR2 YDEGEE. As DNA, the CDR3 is TGTGCCAGCAGCTTAGGGGACAGACCTTCCGGGGCCAACGTCCTGACTTTC. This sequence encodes CASSLGDRPSGANVLTF.